A single sample gave rise to the 30 T cell receptor beta chains below, sequenced in a study of regulatory T cells in long-lasting Graves disease (dated by TCRdb to the early 2020s). The time point label here, explained by the study, means: persistent/refractory GD, antithyroid drugs over 5 years with positive TRAb. For both TCR sequencing and RNA sequencing, RNA was extracted from PBMCs using TRIzol. Receptors were amplified or captured by multiplex PCR. This sample was sequenced with an Illumina HiSeq 4000. iRepertoire HTBI primers and Arm-PCR amplification of CDR3 regions were used to construct TCR beta libraries. TCRdb trimmed the raw reads at Q25, called clones with MiXCR and kept productive beta chains. Rows matching on CDR3 protein sequence are summarized as one entry with the most common DNA and genes. This sample comprises 300,000 to 350,000 distinct CDR3 sequences, around a fifth of them detected only once. Approximately 31% of the sample rests with the top ten.

Sample: peripheral blood mononuclear cells (PBMCs), taken when the disease was refractory, from a patient treated with antithyroid drugs. The receptors stem from a female donor with Graves disease.

This clonotype was observed a single time. This chain joins TRBV19 and TRBJ1-3; D gene unclear. Germline assignment: CDR1 LNHDA and CDR2 SQIVND (reference sequence). The CDR3 is 13 residues long. V lost 7 bases and J lost 0, with 7 bases in between. The CDR3 here is CASTASSGNTIYF. CDR3 nucleotides: TGTGCCAGTACCGCAAGCTCTGGAAACACCATATATTTT.

This clonotype has a count of ten or more. Here the CDR3 DNA reads TGTGCCAGCAGCCATAGACCCAATTCGAACACTGAAGCTTTCTTT. It specifies CASSHRPNSNTEAFF. This sequence joins TRBV12-3 or TRBV12-4 and TRBJ1-1; D is uncertain. V lost 6 bases to trimming and J lost 1 base, with 15 bases between them. CDR3 length: 15 residues.

This clonotype occurred a few times. The chain couples TRBV5-1 to TRBJ2-5; 9 nucleotides agree with TRBD1. Germline V gene data show CDR1 as SGHRS and CDR2 as YFSETQ. Trimming removed 4 bases from V and 2 bases from J; junction bases left unmatched: 6. This CDR3 region has 15 residues. The CDR3 here is CASSPNGQGQETQYF. The CDR3 bases are TGCGCCAGCAGCCCGAATGGACAGGGGCAAGAGACCCAGTACTTC.

This clonotype was detected a few times. The CDR3, as DNA: TGCAGTGCTAGGAGGGTCAGGGAATCCGGAAACACCATATATTTT. Encoded protein: CSARRVRESGNTIYF. The chain couples TRBV20-1 to TRBJ1-3; perhaps TRBD1 as D (5 bases). Germline V gives CDR1 DFQATT, CDR2 SNEGSKA (reference sequence). The CDR3 loop spans 15 amino acids. V was cut by 3 bases and J by 4 bases, with 16 bases left in between.

The table lists this clonotype with many counts. This rearrangement joins TRBV27 to TRBJ1-2; D might be TRBD1 (6 bases). Deletions cut 5 bases from V and 5 bases from J, with 12 bases between. The germline V gene has CDR1 MNHEY and CDR2 SMNVEV (reference sequence). The length of the CDR3 is 13 residues. The CDR3 nucleotides read TGTGCCAGCAGTGAGGACAGAGAGTATGGCTACACCTTC. Translating gives CASSEDREYGYTF.

The J gene is TRBJ2-3, the V gene TRBV12-3 or TRBV12-4, with 7 positions matching TRBD1. V lost 6 bases and J lost 0; bases outside the gene matches: 6. The CDR3 spans 15 residues. CDR3 DNA sequence: TGTGCCAGCAGGGAAACAGGGGAAAGCACAGATACGCAGTATTTT. Its translation: CASRETGESTDTQYF.

This clonotype was observed many times. The chain links TRBV6-2 or TRBV6-3 to TRBJ1-1; TRBD1 is a possible D gene (6 bases). This CDR3 spans 15 amino acids. The germline CDR1 and CDR2 sequences are MNHEY and SVGEGT. V lost 6 bases and J lost 1, with 15 bases in between. This chain's CDR3 is CASSPTGTQNTEAFF. CDR3 DNA: TGTGCCAGCAGCCCGACCGGGACACAGAACACTGAAGCTTTCTTT.

This clonotype was counted only a few times. The chain uses TRBV27 and TRBJ1-2; tentatively, D is TRBD1 (5 bases). CDR3 length: 15 residues. V lost 7 bases, J lost 0 bases, and 15 bases lay in between. Germline-derived CDR1 and CDR2 are MNHEY and SMNVEV (reference sequence). The CDR3 DNA reads TGTGCCAGCAAGCCCAACTGGGGGTCTAACTATGGCTACACCTTC. As protein: CASKPNWGSNYGYTF.

As regards this clonotype: Given a much more abundant clone one base away, this may be a read error. The rearrangement joins TRBV2 to TRBJ2-7, with a possible D match to TRBD1 (6 bases). Trimming took off 9 bases at V and 1 base at J, with 16 bases between the two ends. Per germline, CDR1 SNHLY and CDR2 FYNNEI. The CDR3 has 14 amino acids. The CDR3: CASAGTTLSYEQYF. The CDR3 nucleotides are TGTGCCAGTGCTGGGACAACTCTGTCCTACGAGCAGTACTTC.

The chain is built from TRBV7-2 and TRBJ2-2, with TRBD2 matching over 7 bases. The CDR3 totals 16 residues. Trimming at V came to 5 bases and at J to 0 bases, leaving 6 bases not matched to a gene. Germline CDR1 reads SGHTA; CDR2 reads FQGNSA. CDR3 sequence reads: CASSRDYRPNTGELFF. CDR3 DNA sequence: TGTGCCAGCAGCCGGGACTATCGACCGAACACCGGGGAGCTGTTTTTT. Drawing the rest from reference TRBV7-2 and TRBJ2-2, the complete variable domain is GAGVSQSPSNKVTEKGKDVELRCDPISGHTALYWYRQSLGQGLEFLIYFQGNSAPDKSGLPSDRFSAERTGGSVSTLTIQRTQQEDSAVYLCASSRDYRPNTGELFFGEGSRLTVL.

This clonotype was observed a few times. The V and J genes are TRBV6-1 and TRBJ1-1, with D unclear. Germline V gives CDR1 MNHNS, CDR2 SASEGT. The CDR3 extends over 16 amino acids. V lost 6 bases and J lost 0, with 17 bases in between. CDR3 DNA: TGTGCCAGCAGCCGGTCCCTAACTATCATGAACACTGAAGCTTTCTTT. Translating gives CASSRSLTIMNTEAFF.

This clonotype was recorded many times. The chain joins TRBV6-2 or TRBV6-3 to TRBJ2-5; perhaps D is TRBD1 or TRBD2 (5 bases each). The length of the CDR3 is 13 residues. The germline V and J ends were trimmed by 2 bases and 1 base, with 5 bases remaining between them. In germline, CDR1 is MNHEY, CDR2 SVGEGT. CDR3 amino acids: CASSYGGQETQYF. The CDR3 DNA sequence: TGTGCCAGCAGTTACGGGGGCCAAGAGACCCAGTACTTC.

This clonotype was counted between two and nine times. J is TRBJ1-5 and V is TRBV20-1, with 9 bases that match TRBD1. The CDR3 length is 14 residues. V lost 4 bases and J lost 6; bases outside the gene matches: 7. Germline CDR1 reads DFQATT; CDR2 reads SNEGSKA (reference sequence). The CDR3 region has the DNA TGCAGTGCTACCTCTGGGACAGGGCTTCAGCCCCAGCATTTT. Protein sequence: CSATSGTGLQPQHF.

This clonotype was detected ten times or more. The V gene is TRBV29-1, the J gene TRBJ1-1; 7 bases map to TRBD1. The CDR3 runs 15 residues. Trimming took 6 bases from V and 1 from J; bases not matched to a gene: 11. The V gene's germline CDR1 is SQVTM and CDR2 ANQGSEA. The CDR3 reads CSVTRLRTGNTEAFF. CDR3 in DNA: TGCAGCGTGACCCGGCTAAGGACAGGGAACACTGAAGCTTTCTTT.

This rearrangement joins TRBV7-2 to TRBJ2-3, with D possibly being TRBD2 (7 bases). The CDR3 consists of 15 residues. V lost 2 bases and J 6 bases, leaving 15 bases between the germline ends. The germline gives CDR1 SGHTA, CDR2 FQGNSA. CDR3 protein: CASSLTWGGSDTQYF. CDR3 DNA sequence: TGTGCCAGCAGCTTAACGTGGGGGGGCTCGGATACGCAGTATTTT.

This clonotype turned up a few times. The chain combines TRBV6-1 with TRBJ1-5; 7 bases line up with TRBD1. The CDR3 runs to 16 residues. V lost 3 bases, J lost 7 bases, and 12 bases stayed unmatched. Germline V gene data show CDR1 as MNHNS and CDR2 as SASEGT. Here the CDR3 reads CASSDGTAPAGQPQHF. The CDR3 nucleotides read TGTGCCAGCAGTGATGGGACAGCCCCAGCTGGGCAGCCCCAGCATTTT.

This clonotype has a handful of counts. The genes are TRBV5-1 and TRBJ1-1; 10 bases are a match to TRBD1. CDR3 length: 13 amino acids. Germline CDR1 reads SGHRS; CDR2 reads YFSETQ. With 7 bases clipped from V and 5 bases from J, the junction kept 5 bases outside the gene matches. The CDR3 sequence: CASGDRGQTEAFF. CDR3 in DNA: TGCGCCAGCGGAGACAGGGGGCAGACTGAAGCTTTCTTT.

The sample holds many counts of this clonotype. The genes are TRBV6-2 or TRBV6-3 and TRBJ2-5, with D possibly being TRBD2 (6 bases). Deletions cut 6 bases from V and 1 base from J, with 12 bases between. CDR1 is MNHEY, CDR2 SVGEGT, per germline. CDR3 size: 14 residues. The CDR3 reads CASSRRELQETQYF. CDR3 in DNA: TGTGCCAGCAGCCGCCGGGAGCTCCAAGAGACCCAGTACTTC.

The rearrangement joins TRBV6-9 to TRBJ2-1, with TRBD2 matching 9 bases. V dropped 4 bases and J dropped 4; count of bases not matched to a gene: 8. CDR3 length: 16 amino acids. Germline CDR1 MNHGY, CDR2 SVAAGI. The CDR3 bases are TGTGCCAGCAGTTTGCCTGTAAGCGGGAGGTACAATGAGCAGTTCTTC. Its translation is CASSLPVSGRYNEQFF.

This clonotype has at least ten counts. In DNA form, the CDR3 reads TGCAGCGTTGAAGATTTAGGGGGGTACGAGCAGTACTTC. Its translation is CSVEDLGGYEQYF. This rearrangement joins TRBV29-1 to TRBJ2-7; D is tentatively TRBD1 or TRBD2 (6 bases each). The CDR3 extends over 13 amino acids. The germline V gene encodes CDR1 SQVTM and CDR2 ANQGSEA. V lost 0 bases and J lost 4, with 10 bases in between.

The sample holds a few counts of this clonotype. The rearrangement uses TRBV4-1 and TRBJ1-4; 9 bases fit TRBD1. Per the germline V gene, CDR1 is MGHRA and CDR2 is YSYEKL. The CDR3 has 16 residues. V shed 0 bases, J shed 4 bases, and the junction held 3 bases outside the gene matches. The CDR3 sequence: CASSQEGTGNNEKLFF. CDR3 in DNA: TGCGCCAGCAGCCAAGAGGGGACAGGGAATAATGAAAAACTGTTTTTT.

In this sample, this clonotype turned up a few times. V gene TRBV12-3 or TRBV12-4 combines with J gene TRBJ1-3; D not certain. There are 14 residues in the CDR3. Between the trimmed V and J ends, which lost 6 bases and 0 bases, there was a span of 9 bases. The CDR3 loop reads CASRPDFSGNTIYF. CDR3 DNA sequence: TGTGCCAGCAGGCCGGACTTCTCTGGAAACACCATATATTTT.

The chain recombines TRBV7-9 with TRBJ2-1; 11 bases align to TRBD2. Germline V lookup: CDR1 SEHNR, CDR2 FQNEAQ (reference sequence). Trimming cost V 0 bases and J 6 bases; bases outside gene matches: 4. The CDR3 length is 16 residues. The CDR3 region is CASSLALSGRANEQFF. Written as DNA, the CDR3 is TGTGCCAGCAGCTTAGCGCTTAGCGGGAGGGCCAATGAGCAGTTCTTC.

This clonotype was recorded many times. This chain links TRBV19 with TRBJ2-7, with D possibly being TRBD2 (6 bases). V dropped 9 bases and J dropped 5 bases, with 11 bases sitting between them. The CDR3 consists of 11 residues. Germline V gives CDR1 LNHDA, CDR2 SQIVND (reference sequence). This CDR3 is CASRRGDEQYF. The CDR3 bases are TGTGCCAGCAGGAGGGGAGACGAGCAGTACTTC.

The genes are TRBV5-6 and TRBJ2-6; D unclear. Germline V gene sequence: CDR1 SGHDT, CDR2 YYEEEE. Deletions cut 9 bases from V and 2 bases from J, with 15 bases between. The CDR3 loop spans 15 amino acids. The CDR3 is CATPRSGAGANVLTF. The CDR3 DNA follows: TGTGCCACTCCACGATCGGGCGCTGGGGCCAACGTCCTGACTTTC.

The genes are TRBV6-2 or TRBV6-3 and TRBJ1-5; the D gene is possibly TRBD1 (5 bases). Trimming left V 6 bases short and J 0 bases short, with 12 bases between. Germline V lookup: CDR1 MNHEY, CDR2 SVGEGT. The CDR3 is 15 amino acids. The CDR3 loop is CASSVTDYSNQPQHF. Here the CDR3 DNA reads TGTGCCAGCAGCGTGACAGATTATAGCAATCAGCCCCAGCATTTT.

The chain carries TRBV5-1 and TRBJ1-4; 7 bases fit TRBD1. Trimming at V came to 0 bases and at J to 8 bases, leaving 7 bases not matched to a gene. The CDR3 runs to 15 residues. Germline V gene sequence: CDR1 SGHRS, CDR2 YFSETQ. The CDR3 DNA reads TGCGCCAGCAGCTTGGCTACCGGGACAGAAGAAAAACTGTTTTTT. This gives the protein CASSLATGTEEKLFF.

This chain joins TRBV28 and TRBJ2-3, with D hard to call. Trimming pared 6 bases from V and 2 bases from J, leaving 12 bases between. CDR3 length equals 14 residues. The germline V gene has CDR1 MDHEN and CDR2 SYDVKM. CDR3 in amino acids: CASSPPRYTDTQYF. The CDR3 bases are TGTGCCAGCAGCCCCCCCAGGTACACAGATACGCAGTATTTT. Using reference TRBV28 and TRBJ2-3 for the parts outside the CDR3, the full variable domain is DVKVTQSSRYLVKRTGEKVFLECVQDMDHENMFWYRQDPGLGLRLIYFSYDVKMKEKGDIPEGYSVSREKKERFSLILESASTNQTSMYLCASSPPRYTDTQYFGPGTRLTVL.

In this sample, this clonotype turned up many times. This chain uses TRBV6-2 or TRBV6-3 with TRBJ2-7; TRBD2 matches at 10 bases. Germline values: CDR1 MNHEY, CDR2 SVGEGT. After removal of 2 bases from V and 5 bases from J, the junction contained 6 bases not matched to a gene. The CDR3 length is 15 residues. The CDR3 bases are TGTGCCAGCAGTTACGCGGGGCTAGCGGGAGACGAGCAGTACTTC. Its translation is CASSYAGLAGDEQYF.

In the case of this clonotype: A much larger clone is a single base away; this may be a read error. The V and J genes are TRBV12-3 or TRBV12-4 and TRBJ2-5, with TRBD1 matching 8 bases. There are 16 residues in the CDR3. The CDR3 nucleotides read TGTGCCTGCAGTTTATCGTGGCGGACAGGGAGGGAGACCCAGTACTTC. This translates into CACSLSWRTGRETQYF.